One T cell receptor (beta chain) is described in this entry. Per the original data handling: After removing out-of-frame reads, 2 million to 2.5 million distinct TCRbeta sequences remained. Assay used: immunoSEQ multiplex PCR; TCRdb lists only in-frame clones, some missing. V and J calls and clone size follow that table, whereas D and trimming were derived from the DNA. The repertoire holds some 80,000 clones, 65% to 85% seen once, with around 0.78% in the top ten. Deletions cut 1 base from V and 2 bases from J, with 11 bases between. This CDR3 region has 16 residues. CDR1 is SGHTA, CDR2 FQGNSA, per germline. Single viable CD3+CD4+CD8-CD45RO+ cells were sorted as the memory CD4+ T cells. The sample is drawn from a study of memory CD4+ T cells and cytomegalovirus serostatus.

The sequenced sample consisted of memory CD4+ T cells from blood. This receptor was obtained from an adult in good health and CMV-seronegative. The rearrangement uses TRBV7-2 and TRBJ2-2; TRBD2 might be the D (6 bases). The DNA of the CDR3 is TGTGCCAGCAGCTTAGGGGGTAGCGGAAACACCGGGGAGCTGTTTTTT. It is translated as CASSLGGSGNTGELFF.